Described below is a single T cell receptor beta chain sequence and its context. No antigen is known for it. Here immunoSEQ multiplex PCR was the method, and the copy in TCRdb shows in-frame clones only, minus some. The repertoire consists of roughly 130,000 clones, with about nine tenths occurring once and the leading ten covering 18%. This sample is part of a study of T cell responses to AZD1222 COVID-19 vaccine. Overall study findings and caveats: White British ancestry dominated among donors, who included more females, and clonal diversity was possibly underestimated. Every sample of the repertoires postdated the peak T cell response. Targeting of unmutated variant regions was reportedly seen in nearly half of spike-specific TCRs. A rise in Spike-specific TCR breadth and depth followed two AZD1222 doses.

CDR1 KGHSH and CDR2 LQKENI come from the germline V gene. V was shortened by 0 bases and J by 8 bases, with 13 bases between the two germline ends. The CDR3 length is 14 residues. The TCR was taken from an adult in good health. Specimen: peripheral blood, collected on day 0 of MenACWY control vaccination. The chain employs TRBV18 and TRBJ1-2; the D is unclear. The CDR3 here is CASSPPFGAGGYTF. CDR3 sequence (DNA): TGTGCCAGCTCACCACCGTTTGGCGCTGGGGGCTACACCTTC.